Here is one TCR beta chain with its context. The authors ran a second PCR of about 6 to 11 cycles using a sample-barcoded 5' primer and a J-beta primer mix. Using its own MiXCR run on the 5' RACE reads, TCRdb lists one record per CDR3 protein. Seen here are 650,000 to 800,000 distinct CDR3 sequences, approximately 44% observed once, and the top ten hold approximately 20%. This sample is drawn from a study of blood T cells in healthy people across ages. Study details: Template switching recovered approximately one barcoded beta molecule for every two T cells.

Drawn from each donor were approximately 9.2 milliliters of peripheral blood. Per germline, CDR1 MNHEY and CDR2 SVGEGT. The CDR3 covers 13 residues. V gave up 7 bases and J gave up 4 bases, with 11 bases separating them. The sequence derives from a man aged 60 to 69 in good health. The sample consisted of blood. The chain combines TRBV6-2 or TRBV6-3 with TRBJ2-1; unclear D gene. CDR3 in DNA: TGTGCCAGCACCAACTCAATTTACAATGAGCAGTTCTTC. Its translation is CASTNSIYNEQFF.